This is a list of T cell receptor beta chains from one sample in a study of naive and memory T cell subsets. TCRdb re-derived calls from the 5' RACE reads in MiXCR, one entry per CDR3 protein. Seen here are about 32,000 distinct CDR3 sequences, approximately 15% observed once, and the top ten hold around 2.6%. The source of these receptors is a female donor in good health. The CDR3 runs from the conserved cysteine through the conserved F or W. The D gene is left open where the match is weak. The size field is filled for only some rows; it gives once, few, many or a size class.

TRBV11-2	.	TRBJ2-1	.	TGTGCCAGCAGCACCTTCCCTAGCGCCTGGGTAAATGAGCAGTTCTTC	CASSTFPSAWVNEQFF
TRBV6-4	medium-sized	TRBJ2-2	.	TGTGCCAGCAGTGACAGGGACACCGGGGAGCTGTTTTTT	CASSDRDTGELFF
TRBV11-3	medium-sized	TRBJ2-1	TRBD1	TGTGCCAGCAGTCGCCAGGGGGCTGTGAATGAGCAGTTCTTC	CASSRQGAVNEQFF
TRBV6-5	many	TRBJ2-3	.	TGTGCCAGCAGTTACGCAGGGGATACGCAGTATTTT	CASSYAGDTQYF
TRBV7-3	once	TRBJ2-3	.	TGTGCCAGCAGCTTAAGGTCAGGTCGCGATACGCAGTATTTT	CASSLRSGRDTQYF
TRBV29-1	many	TRBJ2-3	TRBD1	TGCAGCGTTAAAGGACAGGGCACAGATACGCAGTATTTT	CSVKGQGTDTQYF
TRBV25-1	many	TRBJ1-5	.	TGTGCCAGCAGTGATGGGGAGAACCCTGACAATCAGCCCCAGCATTTT	CASSDGENPDNQPQHF
TRBV10-1	few	TRBJ2-7	TRBD1	TGCGCCAGCAGTCCCGACAGGGCAGCCTACGAGCAGTACTTC	CASSPDRAAYEQYF
TRBV11-3	medium-sized	TRBJ2-7	.	TGTGCCAGCAGCCCCTCAGGCGGGGCGCGGGAGCAGTACTTC	CASSPSGGAREQYF
TRBV5-5	.	TRBJ1-5	.	TGTGCCAGCAGCCCCGACAGGAATAGCAATCAGCCCCAGCATTTT	CASSPDRNSNQPQHF
TRBV5-1	few	TRBJ1-4	TRBD1	TGCGCCAGCAGCTCCGGGACAGGGTACGAAAAACTGTTTTTT	CASSSGTGYEKLFF
TRBV6-5	.	TRBJ1-2	.	TGTGCCAGCAGTGGTTTTACAGGAAGTCTGTATGGCTACACCTTC	CASSGFTGSLYGYTF
TRBV10-2	.	TRBJ2-2	.	TGCGCCAGCACCCAGACGAACACCGGGGAGCTGTTTTTT	CASTQTNTGELFF
TRBV6-1	.	TRBJ1-1	TRBD1	TGTGCCAGCAGTGAAGGTGAGGGACAGGCGTCGGCTGAAGCTTTCTTT	CASSEGEGQASAEAFF
TRBV4-1	.	TRBJ2-7	.	TGCGCCAGCAGCCAACGCGACGGGGGGCAGTACGAGCAGTACTTC	CASSQRDGGQYEQYF
TRBV5-1	.	TRBJ2-3	.	TGCGCCAGCAGCTTTGGGAGTTTAGGTACGCAGTATTTT	CASSFGSLGTQYF
TRBV15	.	TRBJ2-5	TRBD2	TGTGCCACCAGCAGCACCAACCCTACTAGCGGAGAAGAGACCCAGTACTTC	CATSSTNPTSGEETQYF
TRBV5-1	.	TRBJ1-6	TRBD1	TGCGCCAGCAGCCCGGGACAGGAGGGATCACCCCTCCACTTT	CASSPGQEGSPLHF
TRBV6-6	.	TRBJ2-7	.	TGTGCCAGCACGGGAGACTCATTGAATAGGGAGCAGTACTTC	CASTGDSLNREQYF
TRBV7-9	.	TRBJ1-6	.	TGTGCCAGCAGCTTAATTCGGGGGCCTCTTTCACCCCTCCACTTT	CASSLIRGPLSPLHF
TRBV6-5	few	TRBJ2-3	.	TGTGCCAGCATAACTGACACAGATACGCAGTATTTT	CASITDTDTQYF
TRBV20-1	many	TRBJ2-5	.	TGCAGTGCTAGTCTCGATTTGAGTGTGGAGACCCAGTACTTC	CSASLDLSVETQYF
TRBV18	many	TRBJ2-3	.	TGTGCCAGCTCACTGGGGGCCAGCACAGATACGCAGTATTTT	CASSLGASTDTQYF
TRBV29-1	few	TRBJ2-1	.	TGCAGCGTTGAAACAGGAGTTTACAATGAGCAGTTCTTC	CSVETGVYNEQFF
TRBV4-1	few	TRBJ1-1	.	TGCGCCAGCAGCCAATCGACGGCTAACACTGAAGCTTTCTTT	CASSQSTANTEAFF
TRBV5-1	.	TRBJ1-2	.	TGCGCCAGCCGCAGAGAAAACTATGGCTACACCTTC	CASRRENYGYTF
TRBV6-5	many	TRBJ2-2	.	TGTGCCAGCACCCGGGCCTTAATCAGGATGGATTTTGTGACCGGGGAGCTGTTTTTT	CASTRALIRMDFVTGELFF
TRBV23-1	many	TRBJ2-2	.	TGCGCCAGCAGTGTCTGGAGGGTATTGGACACCGGGGAGCTGTTTTTT	CASSVWRVLDTGELFF
TRBV20-1	many	TRBJ1-6	.	TGCAGTGCTAGAAGGGTGTTGACGGAGAAGGGTTCACCCCTCCACTTT	CSARRVLTEKGSPLHF
TRBV7-9	.	TRBJ1-2	.	TGTGCCAGCAGGGGTGCGGGGGATGGCGACACCTTC	CASRGAGDGDTF
TRBV27	many	TRBJ2-4	.	TGTGCCAGCAGTTTATCCGGTTACAAAAACATTCAGTACTTC	CASSLSGYKNIQYF
TRBV20-1	medium-sized	TRBJ2-3	.	TGCAGTGCTAGAGATCAGATTAGGGGTAGCACAGATACGCAGTATTTT	CSARDQIRGSTDTQYF
TRBV10-3	many	TRBJ2-7	TRBD1	TGTGCCATCAGTGTAGGGACAGGTACCTACGAGCAGTACTTC	CAISVGTGTYEQYF
TRBV6-5	.	TRBJ1-1	TRBD1	TGTGCCAGCAGTTACGTGAGACAGGGCAACACTGAAGCTTTCTTT	CASSYVRQGNTEAFF
TRBV20-1	few	TRBJ1-6	.	TGCAGTGCTAGAGATCCTAGGGCAGATAATTCACCCCTCCACTTT	CSARDPRADNSPLHF
TRBV12-3/TRBV12-4	many	TRBJ2-7	TRBD1	TGTGCCAGCAGCCACCGGGACAGGGGCTCCTACGAGCAGTACTTC	CASSHRDRGSYEQYF
TRBV2	many	TRBJ2-3	.	TGTGCCAGCAGTCTCCCCGGCACAGATACGCAGTATTTT	CASSLPGTDTQYF
TRBV29-1	few	TRBJ1-2	.	TGCAGCGTTCTAACAGGGTGCTATGGCTACACCTTC	CSVLTGCYGYTF
TRBV24-1	many	TRBJ2-3	TRBD1	TGTGCCACCAGTGATCCGGGACAGGGGAGCACAGATACGCAGTATTTT	CATSDPGQGSTDTQYF
TRBV2	many	TRBJ2-1	TRBD2	TGTGCCACCGTAGCGGGGGAAAACAATGAGCAGTTCTTC	CATVAGENNEQFF
TRBV5-1	many	TRBJ2-5	.	TGCGCCAGCAGCTTGATCTCAGTAGGCAGGGAAGAGACCCAGTACTTC	CASSLISVGREETQYF
TRBV6-5	many	TRBJ1-1	.	TGTGCCAGCAACCACAGACAGGTTGGCCTTGAAGCTTTCTTT	CASNHRQVGLEAFF